This T cell receptor beta chain appears in the sequencing data of a study of cytomegalovirus exposure and HLA in healthy donors. 60 Vbeta and 13 Jbeta primers were used in PCR. Clones were sequenced by immunoSEQ multiplex PCR, and TCRdb holds only the in-frame ones, with some missing. The data contain 20,000 to 25,000 clones, around 73% of them singletons. General study results and limits: Available immune exposure information covered CMV serostatus only. Later analysis identified some 16,000 TCR beta sequences associated with HLA alleles, using a false discovery rate threshold of 0.05.

V shed 1 base and J 0 bases; nucleotides not matched to a gene: 2. The CDR3 has 17 residues. The germline CDR1 and CDR2 sequences are MGHRA and YSYEKL. As regards this clone: The antigen is not known.

The specimen sequenced was PBMCs. The source is a man aged 55 to 69 in good health and CMV-seronegative. The chain employs TRBV4-1 and TRBJ2-1; 11 bases are shared with TRBD2. The CDR3 is CASSQGSGGDSYNEQFF. CDR3 sequence (DNA): TGCGCCAGCAGCCAAGGTAGCGGGGGGGACTCCTACAATGAGCAGTTCTTC.